A selection of T cell receptor beta chains follows, all from one sample in a study of cytotoxic CD8 clonotypes in ibrutinib-treated CLL. Measured with immunoSEQ multiplex PCR; TCRdb has only the in-frame clones, and not every one. The sample carries approximately 130,000 clones, 84% recorded once. The sequenced sample was PBMCs, obtained after 24 months of ibrutinib treatment. The receptors stem from a human donor with chronic lymphocytic leukemia. CDR3s include the opening cysteine and the closing phenylalanine or tryptophan. Fields, in order: CDR3 length, D gene, V gene, clone size, J gene, CDR3 protein, CDR3 DNA. A D gene is named only where the DNA matches it firmly. For some rows the clone size is stated as once, few or many, or as a class when expanded; others skip it.

len: 14
d_gene: NA
v_gene: TRBV15
abundance: NA
j_gene: TRBJ1-4
CDR3aa: CATSSMSTNEKLFF
CDR3nt: TGTGCCACCAGCAGTATGTCAACTAATGAAAAACTGTTTTTT

len: 16
d_gene: TRBD1
v_gene: TRBV19
abundance: NA
j_gene: TRBJ2-1
CDR3aa: CASSIGQGLSYNEQFF
CDR3nt: TGTGCCAGTAGTATAGGACAGGGATTATCGTACAATGAGCAGTTCTTC

len: 16
d_gene: TRBD2
v_gene: TRBV5-4
abundance: NA
j_gene: TRBJ2-2
CDR3aa: CASSFVPGGGSGELFF
CDR3nt: TGTGCCAGCAGCTTCGTTCCGGGGGGAGGATCCGGGGAGCTGTTTTTT

len: 17
d_gene: NA
v_gene: TRBV7-8
abundance: NA
j_gene: TRBJ2-1
CDR3aa: CASSYPLAQGRSNEQFF
CDR3nt: TGTGCCAGCAGCTACCCCTTGGCACAGGGGAGGAGCAATGAGCAGTTCTTC

len: 11
d_gene: NA
v_gene: TRBV6-5
abundance: NA
j_gene: TRBJ1-1
CDR3aa: CASTSGREAFF
CDR3nt: TGTGCCAGCACTTCGGGCAGGGAAGCTTTCTTT

len: 13
d_gene: NA
v_gene: TRBV5-6
abundance: NA
j_gene: TRBJ2-3
CDR3aa: CASSLAGEDTQYF
CDR3nt: TGTGCCAGCAGCTTGGCAGGGGAAGATACGCAGTATTTT

len: 12
d_gene: TRBD1
v_gene: TRBV19
abundance: NA
j_gene: TRBJ2-7
CDR3aa: CASRDRVNEQYF
CDR3nt: TGTGCCAGTAGGGACAGGGTCAACGAGCAGTACTTC

len: 16
d_gene: NA
v_gene: TRBV18
abundance: NA
j_gene: TRBJ2-4
CDR3aa: CASSPSFQLAKNIQYF
CDR3nt: TGTGCCAGCTCACCATCCTTTCAGCTAGCCAAAAACATTCAGTACTTC

len: 13
d_gene: TRBD1
v_gene: TRBV19
abundance: NA
j_gene: TRBJ1-2
CDR3aa: CASIDREYHGYTF
CDR3nt: TGTGCCAGTATCGACAGGGAGTATCATGGCTACACCTTC

len: 11
d_gene: NA
v_gene: TRBV7-2
abundance: NA
j_gene: TRBJ2-1
CDR3aa: CASSVTRAWFF
CDR3nt: TGTGCCAGCAGTGTGACCCGGGCCTGGTTCTTC

len: 15
d_gene: TRBD1
v_gene: TRBV7-2
abundance: NA
j_gene: TRBJ1-5
CDR3aa: CASSLYRDRVQPQHF
CDR3nt: TGTGCCAGCAGCCTGTACCGGGACAGGGTTCAGCCCCAGCATTTT

len: 16
d_gene: NA
v_gene: TRBV7-8
abundance: NA
j_gene: TRBJ2-2
CDR3aa: CASSLVGMGPTGELFF
CDR3nt: TGTGCCAGCAGCTTGGTGGGGATGGGGCCCACCGGGGAGCTGTTTTTT

len: 13
d_gene: TRBD1
v_gene: TRBV5-6
abundance: NA
j_gene: TRBJ1-2
CDR3aa: CASSRQGFNGYTF
CDR3nt: TGTGCCAGCAGCAGACAGGGTTTTAATGGCTACACCTTC

len: 16
d_gene: TRBD1
v_gene: TRBV5-4
abundance: once
j_gene: TRBJ1-5
CDR3aa: CASSLWTGNSNQPQHF
CDR3nt: TGTGCCAGCAGCTTGTGGACAGGGAATAGCAATCAGCCCCAGCATTTT

len: 14
d_gene: NA
v_gene: TRBV5-6
abundance: NA
j_gene: TRBJ1-2
CDR3aa: CASSLVGGRIGYTF
CDR3nt: TGTGCCAGCAGCTTGGTTGGGGGGCGAATTGGCTACACCTTC

len: 13
d_gene: NA
v_gene: TRBV7-2
abundance: once
j_gene: TRBJ2-7
CDR3aa: CASGGLGFDEQYF
CDR3nt: TGTGCCAGCGGTGGCTTGGGGTTTGACGAGCAGTACTTC